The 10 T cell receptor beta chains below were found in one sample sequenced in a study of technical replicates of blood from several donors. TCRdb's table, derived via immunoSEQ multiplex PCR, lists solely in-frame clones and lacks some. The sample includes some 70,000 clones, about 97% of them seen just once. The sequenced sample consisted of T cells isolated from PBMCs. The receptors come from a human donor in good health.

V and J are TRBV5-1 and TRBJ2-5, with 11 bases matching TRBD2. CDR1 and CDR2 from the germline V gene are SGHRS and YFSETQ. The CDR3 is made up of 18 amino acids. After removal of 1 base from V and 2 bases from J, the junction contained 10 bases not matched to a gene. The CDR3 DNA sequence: TGCGCCAGCAGCTTGACCGGGACTAGCGGAGTCACACAAGAGACCCAGTACTTC. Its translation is CASSLTGTSGVTQETQYF.

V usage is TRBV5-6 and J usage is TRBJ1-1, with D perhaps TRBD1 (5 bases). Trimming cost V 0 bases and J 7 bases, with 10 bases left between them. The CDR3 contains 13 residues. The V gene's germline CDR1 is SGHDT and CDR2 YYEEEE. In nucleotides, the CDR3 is TGTGCCAGCAGCTTGGCAGCAGGGAATGAAGCTTTCTTT. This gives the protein CASSLAAGNEAFF.

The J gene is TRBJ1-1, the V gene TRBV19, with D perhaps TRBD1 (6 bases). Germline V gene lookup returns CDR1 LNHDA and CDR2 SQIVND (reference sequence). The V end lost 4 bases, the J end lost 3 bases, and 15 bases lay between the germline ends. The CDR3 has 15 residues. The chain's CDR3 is CASSKDRQIDTEAFF. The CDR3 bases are TGTGCCAGTAGTAAGGACAGACAAATCGACACTGAAGCTTTCTTT.

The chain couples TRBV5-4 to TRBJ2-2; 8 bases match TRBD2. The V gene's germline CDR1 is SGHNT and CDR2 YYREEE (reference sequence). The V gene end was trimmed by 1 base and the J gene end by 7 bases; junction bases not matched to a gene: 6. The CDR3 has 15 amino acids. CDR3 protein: CASSLSPSGHGELFF. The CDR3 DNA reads TGTGCCAGCAGCTTGTCTCCTAGCGGGCACGGGGAGCTGTTTTTT.

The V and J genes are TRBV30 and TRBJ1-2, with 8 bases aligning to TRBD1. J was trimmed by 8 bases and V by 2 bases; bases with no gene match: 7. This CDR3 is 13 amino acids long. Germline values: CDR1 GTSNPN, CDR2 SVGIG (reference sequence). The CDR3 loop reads CAWSLQGASGYTF. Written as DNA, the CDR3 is TGTGCCTGGAGTCTCCAGGGGGCTAGCGGCTACACCTTC. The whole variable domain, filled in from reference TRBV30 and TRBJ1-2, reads SQTIHQWPATLVQPVGSPLSLECTVEGTSNPNLYWYRQAAGRGLQLLFYSVGIGQISSEVPQNLSASRPQDRQFILSSKKLLLSDSGFYLCAWSLQGASGYTFGSGTRLTVV.

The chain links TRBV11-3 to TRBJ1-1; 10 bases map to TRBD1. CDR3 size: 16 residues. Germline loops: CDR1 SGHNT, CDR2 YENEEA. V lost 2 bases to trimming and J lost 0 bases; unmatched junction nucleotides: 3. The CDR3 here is CASSLWGQGLNTEAFF. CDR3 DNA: TGTGCCAGCAGCTTATGGGGACAGGGGCTGAACACTGAAGCTTTCTTT.

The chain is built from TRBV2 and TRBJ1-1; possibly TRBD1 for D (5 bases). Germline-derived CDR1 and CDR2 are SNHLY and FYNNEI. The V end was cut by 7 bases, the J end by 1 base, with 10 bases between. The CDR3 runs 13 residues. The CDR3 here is CASTPGENTEAFF. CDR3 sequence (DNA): TGTGCCAGCACGCCGGGGGAGAACACTGAAGCTTTCTTT.

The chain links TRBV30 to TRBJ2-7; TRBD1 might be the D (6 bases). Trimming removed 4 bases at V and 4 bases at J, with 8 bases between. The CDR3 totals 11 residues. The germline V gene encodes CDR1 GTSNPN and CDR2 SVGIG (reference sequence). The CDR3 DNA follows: TGTGCCTGGATGGACAGTTACGAGCAGTACTTC. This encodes CAWMDSYEQYF.

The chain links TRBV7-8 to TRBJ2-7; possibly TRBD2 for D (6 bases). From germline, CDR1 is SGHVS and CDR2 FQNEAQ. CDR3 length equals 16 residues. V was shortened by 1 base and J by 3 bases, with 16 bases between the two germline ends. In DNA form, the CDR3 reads TGTGCCAGCAGCTTAGATCTAGGAGGGGCGGGCTACGAGCAGTACTTC. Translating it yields CASSLDLGGAGYEQYF.

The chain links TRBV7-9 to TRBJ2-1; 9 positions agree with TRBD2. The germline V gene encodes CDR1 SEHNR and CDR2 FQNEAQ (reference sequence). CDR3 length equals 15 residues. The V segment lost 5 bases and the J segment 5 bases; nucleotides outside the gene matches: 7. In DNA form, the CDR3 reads TGTGCCAGCAGCCTCCTAGCGGGATACGACAATGAGCAGTTCTTC. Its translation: CASSLLAGYDNEQFF.